A single sample gave rise to the 16 T cell receptor beta chains below, sequenced in a study of T cells in women clearing cervical HPV infection. The data were produced by immunoSEQ multiplex PCR, yet TCRdb's version contains in-frame clones alone and is incomplete. The repertoire table contains 30,000 to 35,000 clones. Sequenced: blood buffy coat. The source is a woman between 18 and 70 years old with a cervical HPV16 infection that either progressed to CIN3+ or cleared (not recorded which).

On this clone: The read finishes 3 residues shy of the CDR3 end, and the germline J gene is used to complete it. The genes are TRBV30 and TRBJ2-3; D perhaps matches TRBD2 (5 bases). This CDR3 is built from 13 residues. Germline CDR1 is GTSNPN and CDR2 is SVGIG (reference sequence). Here the CDR3 reads CAWSVRGNQPQYF. CDR3 DNA, as far as it was read: TGTGCCTGGAGTGTACGGGGAAATCAGCCG.

For this clone: The CDR3 end lies 3 residues beyond the end of the read and is filled in from the germline J gene. The chain carries TRBV6-4 and TRBJ1-4, with 8 bases lining up with TRBD1. Germline V lookup: CDR1 MRHNA, CDR2 SNTAGT. The CDR3 length is 15 residues. The chain's CDR3 is CASSDPLDRAKILFF. The sequenced CDR3 bases are TGTGCCAGCAGTGACCCCTTGGACAGGGCAAAAATA.

The CDR3 is CASTLLAGATQYF. The CDR3 DNA, read in part, is TGTGCCAGCACGCTACTAGCGGGAGCGACC. V and J are TRBV7-2 and TRBJ2-5; 11 bases map to TRBD2. The CDR3 end is not reached by the read, which stops 3 residues before it; the germline J gene fills it in. The CDR3 has 13 residues. Germline CDR1 is SGHTA and CDR2 is FQGNSA. The V gene end was trimmed by 7 bases and the J gene end by 7 bases; junction bases not matched to a gene: 5. Together with reference TRBV7-2 and TRBJ2-5, the CDR3 gives the full variable domain: GAGVSQSPSNKVTEKGKDVELRCDPISGHTALYWYRQSLGQGLEFLIYFQGNSAPDKSGLPSDRFSAERTGGSVSTLTIQRTQQEDSAVYLCASTLLAGATQYFGPGTRLLVL.

Concerning this clone itself: Sequencing ends 3 residues short of the CDR3 end; the germline J gene provides the rest. J is TRBJ2-3 and V is TRBV5-1; D is perhaps TRBD2 (5 bases). V was cut by 3 bases and J by 0 bases, with 8 bases left in between. This CDR3 is 14 amino acids long. In germline, CDR1 is SGHRS, CDR2 YFSETQ. The CDR3 loop is CASSSRTSTDTQYF. Partial CDR3 DNA: TGCGCCAGCAGCTCAAGGACTAGCACAGATACG.

A remark on this clone: With the read ending 3 residues before the CDR3 end, the germline J gene is used to fill in that end. This chain joins TRBV2 and TRBJ2-2; maybe TRBD1 (6 bases). The CDR3 runs 15 residues. Germline V lookup: CDR1 SNHLY, CDR2 FYNNEI. Partial CDR3 DNA: TGTGCCAGCAGATGGAACAGGGCCGGGGATTCACCG. Translating it yields CASRWNRAGDSP. The CDR3 reads in full as CASRWNRAGDSPLFF.

Details on this clone: The CDR3 is cut off 3 residues early in the read; its end comes from the germline J gene. The chain has TRBV5-1 and TRBJ2-2; TRBD1 matches at 9 bases. Germline V CDR1 and CDR2: SGHRS, YFSETQ. The CDR3 loop spans 16 amino acids. The sequenced part of the CDR3 DNA is TGCGCCAGCAGCTTCCAAGGACAGGGGTCTAATGAAAAG. Its protein is CASSFQGQGSNEK. The CDR3, in full, reads CASSFQGQGSNEKLFF.

On this clone: The CDR3 end lies 3 residues beyond the end of the read and is filled in from the germline J gene. The rearrangement uses TRBV30 and TRBJ1-6; D may be TRBD1 (6 bases). Trimming pared 0 bases from V and 10 bases from J, leaving 13 bases between. The CDR3 consists of 14 residues. Germline assignment: CDR1 GTSNPN and CDR2 SVGIG (reference sequence). Partial CDR3 DNA: TGTGCCTGGAGTGTGAACAGGGAGGGATCACCC. Amino acid sequence: CAWSVNREGSP. The whole CDR3 reads CAWSVNREGSPLHF. Combining the CDR3 with reference TRBV30 and TRBJ1-6 gives the whole variable domain SQTIHQWPATLVQPVGSPLSLECTVEGTSNPNLYWYRQAAGRGLQLLFYSVGIGQISSEVPQNLSASRPQDRQFILSSKKLLLSDSGFYLCAWSVNREGSPLHFGNGTRLTVT.

Concerning this clone itself: The read comes to an end 3 residues before the CDR3 does, leaving the germline J gene to fill in the end. V usage is TRBV5-1 and J usage is TRBJ2-7; the D gene is possibly TRBD1 (6 bases). The CDR3 sequence is 14 residues long. V was pared by 2 bases and J by 1 base, with 10 bases between. Germline V gene data show CDR1 as SGHRS and CDR2 as YFSETQ. The sequenced CDR3 bases are TGCGCCAGCAGCTTAACAGGGTTATCCTACGAG. Its translation: CASSLTGLSYE. The full CDR3 protein is CASSLTGLSYEQYF.

Worth noting for this clone: The read terminates 3 residues ahead of where the CDR3 ends, so the germline J gene completes it. The V call is TRBV19, the J call TRBJ2-3, with D possibly matching TRBD1 (6 bases). Germline assignment: CDR1 LNHDA and CDR2 SQIVND (reference sequence). This CDR3 spans 15 amino acids. The sequenced CDR3 bases are TGTGCCAGTAGTGAGTCCGGCAGGGGAAGGGAGACG. It is translated as CASSESGRGRET. The full CDR3 reads CASSESGRGRETQYF.

With respect to this clone: The CDR3 end falls 3 residues outside the read, so it is completed with the germline J gene. The V gene is TRBV19, the J gene TRBJ1-4; 7 bases are shared with TRBD1. Per germline, CDR1 LNHDA and CDR2 SQIVND (reference sequence). V dropped 6 bases and J dropped 8; count of bases not matched to a gene: 6. The CDR3 totals 13 residues. CDR3 DNA (partial): TGTGCCAGTAGCCCACACAGGGGAGAAAAA. Its protein product is CASSPHRGEK. The complete CDR3 sequence is CASSPHRGEKLFF.

Concerning this clone itself: The read ends 3 residues shy of where the CDR3 ends; the end is completed using the germline J gene. The chain has TRBV5-1 and TRBJ2-3, with a possible D match to TRBD1 (6 bases). The germline V gene has CDR1 SGHRS and CDR2 YFSETQ. This CDR3 is built from 14 residues. V gave up 4 bases and J gave up 4 bases, with 13 bases separating them. The DNA read from the CDR3 is TGCGCCAGCAGCGGACAGTTCTCATCAGATACG. It encodes CASSGQFSSDT. The CDR3 in full is CASSGQFSSDTQYF. The full variable domain, with the rest looked up from reference TRBV5-1 and TRBJ2-3, is KAGVTQTPRYLIKTRGQQVTLSCSPISGHRSVSWYQQTPGQGLQFLFEYFSETQRNKGNFPGRFSGRQFSNSRSEMNVSTLELGDSALYLCASSGQFSSDTQYFGPGTRLTVL.

Remarks on this clone: From the germline J gene comes the end of the CDR3, since the read stops 3 residues before it. The rearrangement joins TRBV5-1 to TRBJ1-2; 7 nucleotides align to TRBD1. The CDR3 runs 14 residues. The J segment lost 4 bases and the V segment lost 2 bases, leaving 5 bases of the junction unmatched. CDR1 is SGHRS, CDR2 YFSETQ, per germline. The CDR3 bases that were read are TGCGCCAGCAGCTTCACAGGGGATTTCTATGGC. Its translation: CASSFTGDFYG. The entire CDR3 protein reads CASSFTGDFYGYTF.

Of note for this clone: The CDR3 is cut off 3 residues early in the read; its end comes from the germline J gene. The chain recombines TRBV20-1 with TRBJ2-5; a possible D gene is TRBD1 (5 bases). Germline V gene sequence: CDR1 DFQATT, CDR2 SNEGSKA (reference sequence). Trimming took off 2 bases at V and 3 bases at J, with 10 bases between the two ends. The CDR3 covers 13 residues. CDR3 loop: CSARLGAEETQYF. The sequenced part of the CDR3 DNA is TGCAGTGCTAGATTAGGGGCAGAAGAGACC.

As concerns this clone: The read terminates 3 residues ahead of where the CDR3 ends, so the germline J gene completes it. The chain employs TRBV18 and TRBJ2-5; the match to TRBD1 covers 9 bases. The CDR3 spans 15 residues. The V segment lost 6 bases and the J segment 0 bases; nucleotides outside the gene matches: 5. CDR1 is KGHSH and CDR2 is LQKENI in the germline V gene. CDR3 DNA (partial): TGTGCCAGCTCGCCCGGGACAGGGTACCAAGAGACC. Protein sequence: CASSPGTGYQET. The CDR3 reads in full as CASSPGTGYQETQYF. The entire variable domain, with the rest obtained from reference TRBV18 and TRBJ2-5, is as follows: NAGVMQNPRHLVRRRGQEARLRCSPMKGHSHVYWYRQLPEEGLKFMVYLQKENIIDESGMPKERFSAEFPKEGPSILRIQQVVRGDSAAYFCASSPGTGYQETQYFGPGTRLLVL.

On this clone itself: The read falls 3 residues short of the CDR3 end, and the missing part is taken from the germline J gene. The chain is built from TRBV7-3 and TRBJ1-2; 7 bases agree with TRBD1. Germline V lookup: CDR1 SGHTA, CDR2 FQGTGA. The CDR3 sequence is 14 residues long. CDR3 DNA, as far as it was read: TGTGCCAGCAGCCCATCGGGACAGCAGGGCGGC. It is translated as CASSPSGQQGG. The CDR3 as a whole reads CASSPSGQQGGYTF.

The sequenced CDR3 bases are TGTGCCAGCAGTGACTTAGGGGAG. Its protein product is CASSDLGE. The complete CDR3 protein is CASSDLGELFF. The V and J genes are TRBV28 and TRBJ2-2; no clear D gene. The read finishes 3 residues shy of the CDR3 end, and the germline J gene is used to complete it. Germline V gene lookup returns CDR1 MDHEN and CDR2 SYDVKM. V lost 5 bases and J lost 8, with 6 bases in between. The CDR3 has 11 amino acids.